Listed here are 23 T cell receptor beta chains from one sample, sequenced in a study of beta chain features in type 1 diabetes (dated by TCRdb to between 2018 and 2020). Receptor libraries were prepared by the immunoSEQ multiplex PCR assay. All of the isolated RNA was reverse transcribed with the High Capacity cDNA Reverse Transcription Kit, so expressed TCRB transcripts were sequenced. TCRdb retrieved this table from immuneACCESS and kept in-frame rearrangements only. Not all clones are present; in checked studies, unresolved V genes account for under half, and no reason is known for the remainder. The sample data list 500,000 to 700,000 clones, and roughly a sixth of these were observed just once. The leading ten clones occupy approximately 0.093% of the sample. The sample was naive CD4+ T cells from blood. Per the publication, the cell subset or site label means: true naive CD4+ T cells. The receptors were gathered from a man aged 18 to 30 in good health.

This clone came up a few times. The chain has TRBV5-4 and TRBJ2-1, with 12 nucleotides matching TRBD2. Losses at the gene ends were 0 bases for V and 9 bases for J; bases not matched to a gene: 4. The CDR3 spans 15 residues. Germline V gene data show CDR1 as SGHNT and CDR2 as YYREEE (reference sequence). In DNA, the CDR3 is TGTGCCAGCAGCTTGGGACTAGCGGGAGTGGTTGAGCAGTTCTTC. This encodes CASSLGLAGVVEQFF.

This rearrangement joins TRBV4-1 to TRBJ1-2, with a tentative D call TRBD1 (6 bases). Deletions cut 1 base from V and 6 bases from J, with 21 bases between. The CDR3 extends over 17 amino acids. Germline CDR1 reads MGHRA; CDR2 reads YSYEKL. The CDR3 is CASSQVPSRGGLHGYTF. The CDR3 region has the DNA TGCGCCAGCAGCCAAGTCCCCTCCCGGGGGGGGCTCCATGGCTACACCTTC.

This clone showed up just a few times. J is TRBJ1-3 and V is TRBV15; a possible D gene is TRBD1 (6 bases). Per germline, CDR1 LNHNV and CDR2 YYDKDF (reference sequence). This CDR3 is built from 19 residues. Trimming removed 2 bases from V and 1 base from J, with 21 bases in between. CDR3 sequence: CATSRLRTEQGRSGNTIYF. Here the CDR3 DNA reads TGTGCCACCAGCAGATTGCGTACTGAACAGGGAAGGTCTGGAAACACCATATATTTT. The complete variable domain, with remaining parts taken from reference TRBV15 and TRBJ1-3, reads DAMVIQNPRYQVTQFGKPVTLSCSQTLNHNVMYWYQQKSSQAPKLLFHYYDKDFNNEADTPDNFQSRRPNTSFCFLDIRSPGLGDTAMYLCATSRLRTEQGRSGNTIYFGEGSWLTVV.

This clone was seen a handful of times. The genes are TRBV7-3 and TRBJ2-2; 7 positions agree with TRBD1. The junction had 10 bases not matched to a gene; V was cut back by 4 bases and J by 5 bases. CDR3 length equals 16 residues. The germline gives CDR1 SGHTA, CDR2 FQGTGA. Written as DNA, the CDR3 is TGTGCCAGCAGCTGGACGACAGGGTCGAGGACCGGGGAGCTGTTTTTT. It specifies CASSWTTGSRTGELFF.

In its sample, this clone was seen a few times. The rearrangement uses TRBV7-2 and TRBJ1-5; TRBD1 might be the D (6 bases). Germline CDR1 SGHTA, CDR2 FQGNSA. Trimming pared 3 bases from V and 6 bases from J, leaving 15 bases between. This CDR3 comprises 15 residues. The CDR3 DNA sequence: TGTGCCAGCAGCTTTAGTTCCGGACAGTTTCAGCCCCAGCATTTT. It is translated as CASSFSSGQFQPQHF.

On this clone itself: This sample also contains other DNA sequences that code for the same CDR3. The chain couples TRBV7-9 to TRBJ1-5; perhaps TRBD1 as D (5 bases). Between the trimmed V and J ends, which lost 5 bases and 7 bases, there was a span of 12 bases. The CDR3 has 13 residues. Germline V gene data show CDR1 as SEHNR and CDR2 as FQNEAQ (reference sequence). The CDR3 DNA is TGTGCCAGCAGCGGCCAGGGAGGACAGCCCCAGCATTTT. Protein product: CASSGQGGQPQHF. Combining the CDR3 with reference TRBV7-9 and TRBJ1-5 gives the whole variable domain DTGVSQNPRHKITKRGQNVTFRCDPISEHNRLYWYRQTLGQGPEFLTYFQNEAQLEKSRLLSDRFSAERPKGSFSTLEIQRTEQGDSAMYLCASSGQGGQPQHFGDGTRLSIL.

The chain recombines TRBV4-3 with TRBJ2-2, with no clear D. Germline CDR1 LGHNA, CDR2 YSLEER. CDR3 length equals 16 residues. V was trimmed by 0 bases and J by 7 bases, leaving 15 bases between them. CDR3 nucleotide sequence: TGCGCCAGCAGCCAAGAGGTGGCCTCCCCGATCGGGGAGCTGTTTTTT. It encodes CASSQEVASPIGELFF.

This rearrangement joins TRBV7-9 to TRBJ2-7, with D perhaps TRBD1 or TRBD2 (6 bases each). CDR1 and CDR2 (germline): SEHNR, FQNEAQ (reference sequence). CDR3 length: 15 residues. V was pared by 5 bases and J by 3 bases, with 17 bases between. The CDR3 DNA follows: TGTGCCAGCAGCGGCGAAGGGGGGAACAGCTACGAGCAGTACTTC. Translated: CASSGEGGNSYEQYF.

There are a few counts of this clone. This chain connects TRBV5-4 to TRBJ1-1; maybe TRBD1 (5 bases). Germline assignment: CDR1 SGHNT and CDR2 YYREEE (reference sequence). The CDR3 covers 13 residues. The ends were cut back, 1 base at V and 7 bases at J, with 11 bases in the middle. Here the CDR3 reads CASSLRRANEAFF. In nucleotides, the CDR3 is TGTGCCAGCAGCTTGCGCAGGGCCAATGAAGCTTTCTTT.

The chain couples TRBV7-2 to TRBJ2-7; TRBD1 is a possible D gene (5 bases). The CDR3 consists of 11 residues. The germline V gene encodes CDR1 SGHTA and CDR2 FQGNSA. V was pared by 4 bases and J by 6 bases, with 7 bases between. CDR3 sequence: CASSSGSEQYF. As DNA, the CDR3 is TGTGCCAGCAGCTCAGGGTCCGAGCAGTACTTC.

This clone was counted a few times. V usage is TRBV21-1 and J usage is TRBJ2-5; the table's TRBD2 call for D was not verified on the DNA. TRBV21-1 is an annotated pseudogene. There are 15 residues in the CDR3. CDR3 DNA: TGTGCCAGCAGCAAGGGTAGCGGGGGGTTTGAGACCCAGTACTTC. It encodes CASSKGSGGFETQYF.

The J gene is TRBJ2-3, the V gene TRBV7-3; a weak D match, TRBD1 (5 bases). The CDR3 totals 16 residues. The V end lost 5 bases, the J end lost 1 base, and 16 bases lay between the germline ends. Germline lookup yields CDR1 SGHTA and CDR2 FQGTGA. CDR3 sequence (DNA): TGTGCCAGCAGCCCTAGGGGTTGGTATGGCACAGATACGCAGTATTTT. It translates to CASSPRGWYGTDTQYF.

This clone was counted a few times. The chain couples TRBV10-3 to TRBJ2-7; possible D gene TRBD2, 6 bases. CDR3 length: 15 amino acids. CDR1 is ENHRY, CDR2 SYGVKD, per germline. Trimming shortened V by 4 bases and J by 2 bases, and 15 bases separated the two germline ends. In DNA, the CDR3 is TGTGCCATCAGTGCGGCCGGGACGGGGGCCTACGAGCAGTACTTC. It is translated as CAISAAGTGAYEQYF.

This sequence joins TRBV5-1 and TRBJ1-1, with 10 bases aligning to TRBD1. Per the germline V gene, CDR1 is SGHRS and CDR2 is YFSETQ. The CDR3 loop spans 17 amino acids. Trimming took 0 bases from V and 4 from J; bases not matched to a gene: 9. Here the CDR3 DNA reads TGCGCCAGCAGCTTGGGACAGGGGGCCTTCTCGAGCACTGAAGCTTTCTTT. Protein sequence: CASSLGQGAFSSTEAFF.

CDR3 region: CASSLVPGLSNQPQHF. The CDR3 DNA reads TGTGCCAGCAGCTTGGTGCCAGGGTTGAGCAATCAGCCCCAGCATTTT. The chain links TRBV5-4 to TRBJ1-5, with D maybe TRBD1 (5 bases). From germline, CDR1 is SGHNT and CDR2 YYREEE (reference sequence). Trimming removed 0 bases from V and 1 base from J, with 11 bases in between. The CDR3 is made up of 16 amino acids. Full variable domain (rest looked up from reference TRBV5-4 and TRBJ1-5): ETGVTQSPTHLIKTRGQQVTLRCSSQSGHNTVSWYQQALGQGPQFIFQYYREEENGRGNFPPRFSGLQFPNYSSELNVNALELDDSALYLCASSLVPGLSNQPQHFGDGTRLSIL.

There are a few counts of this clone. The chain carries TRBV15 and TRBJ2-3; TRBD2 agrees at 10 bases. Per the germline V gene, CDR1 is LNHNV and CDR2 is YYDKDF (reference sequence). Trimming removed 1 base from V and 2 bases from J; junction bases left unmatched: 3. This CDR3 is 16 amino acids long. CDR3 nucleotide sequence: TGTGCCACCAGCAGAGGAAGCGGGAGGGCCACAGATACGCAGTATTTT. Encoded protein: CATSRGSGRATDTQYF.

This clone was seen only a few times. The chain links TRBV19 to TRBJ2-4; unclear D gene. In germline, CDR1 is LNHDA, CDR2 SQIVND (reference sequence). V was clipped by 5 bases and J by 0 bases, with 14 bases between them. CDR3 size: 16 residues. The CDR3 DNA reads as TGTGCCAGTAGTCCCCAAAACAAGGTAGCCAAAAACATTCAGTACTTC. Amino acids: CASSPQNKVAKNIQYF. The variable domain in full, completed from reference TRBV19 and TRBJ2-4, reads DGGITQSPKYLFRKEGQNVTLSCEQNLNHDAMYWYRQDPGQGLRLIYYSQIVNDFQKGDIAEGYSVSREKKESFPLTVTSAQKNPTAFYLCASSPQNKVAKNIQYFGAGTRLSVL.

The chain is built from TRBV4-3 and TRBJ2-7, with 9 bases fitting TRBD2. Germline values: CDR1 LGHNA, CDR2 YSLEER. The V and J ends lost 2 bases and 4 bases, in that order; junction bases with no gene match: 15. CDR3 length equals 18 residues. The CDR3 reads CASSQQVYSGSRFYEQYF. DNA for the CDR3: TGCGCCAGCAGCCAACAAGTCTATAGCGGGAGCAGGTTTTACGAGCAGTACTTC.

Regarding this clone: Other DNA sequences in the same sample also yield this CDR3. The chain links TRBV27 to TRBJ1-2; D possibly corresponds to TRBD1 (5 bases). With 3 bases removed from V and 2 bases from J, the gap between germline ends came to 7 bases. CDR1 is MNHEY and CDR2 is SMNVEV in the germline V gene (reference sequence). The CDR3 is made up of 13 amino acids. The CDR3 reads CASSFRENYGYTF. Written as DNA, the CDR3 is TGTGCCAGCAGTTTCAGGGAAAACTATGGCTACACCTTC.

This clone was recorded once. This chain links TRBV7-2 with TRBJ1-3, with TRBD1 matching 7 bases. Germline V lookup: CDR1 SGHTA, CDR2 FQGNSA. Trimming removed 1 base from V and 13 bases from J; junction bases left unmatched: 4. CDR3 length: 12 amino acids. CDR3 in DNA: TGTGCCAGCAGCTTAGACAGGGGAACGATATATTTT. Encoded protein: CASSLDRGTIYF.

This clone showed up just a few times. The chain recombines TRBV15 with TRBJ2-1; 12 bases align to TRBD2. Trimming cost V 0 bases and J 4 bases; bases outside gene matches: 13. The CDR3 sequence is 20 residues long. Germline V gene sequence: CDR1 LNHNV, CDR2 YYDKDF (reference sequence). The DNA for the CDR3 is TGTGCCACCAGCAGAGATCGCACTAGCGGGAGGAGGGTAGGGTACAATGAGCAGTTCTTC. Encoded protein: CATSRDRTSGRRVGYNEQFF.

This clone was detected a few times. The J gene is TRBJ2-3, the V gene TRBV29-1; 8 bases fit TRBD2. The CDR3 consists of 14 residues. Looked up from germline, CDR1 is SQVTM and CDR2 is ANQGSEA. Unmatched junction bases numbered 8, after V lost 7 bases and J lost 2 bases. CDR3 region: CSDREGRFTDTQYF. The CDR3 nucleotides read TGCAGCGATCGGGAGGGCCGGTTCACAGATACGCAGTATTTT.

The chain recombines TRBV9 with TRBJ2-6; TRBD1 aligns across 8 bases. The CDR3 totals 16 residues. Germline CDR1 reads SGDLS; CDR2 reads YYNGEE. V trimming: 4 bases; J trimming: 3 bases; junction bases outside the gene matches: 6. This chain's CDR3 is CASSPRQGNGANVLTF. The CDR3 DNA reads TGTGCCAGCAGCCCCCGACAGGGGAATGGGGCCAACGTCCTGACTTTC.